The 24 T cell receptor beta chains listed next were all sequenced from one sample in a study of cytomegalovirus exposure and HLA in healthy donors. The PCR contained 60 Vbeta and 13 Jbeta primers. Sequenced by immunoSEQ multiplex PCR; TCRdb stores in-frame clones only, minus some. The sample shows 170,000 or so clones, 70% to 75% of them seen only once. The sequencing sample was made of PBMCs. Receptor source: a male donor in good health and CMV-seronegative.

V is TRBV28 and J is TRBJ2-1; D may be TRBD2 (6 bases). Looked up from germline, CDR1 is MDHEN and CDR2 is SYDVKM. Trimming removed 7 bases at V and 7 bases at J, with 11 bases between. The CDR3 is made up of 12 amino acids. The CDR3 spells CASIERENEQFF. The CDR3 DNA sequence: TGTGCCAGCATAGAACGGGAGAATGAGCAGTTCTTC.

The rearrangement joins TRBV7-3 to TRBJ2-5, with D possibly being TRBD2 (6 bases). V was shortened by 1 base and J by 5 bases, with 11 bases between the two germline ends. The V gene's germline CDR1 is SGHTA and CDR2 FQGTGA. The CDR3 covers 14 residues. The CDR3 sequence: CASSLNGGIETQYF. The CDR3 DNA reads as TGTGCCAGCAGCTTAAATGGGGGGATTGAGACCCAGTACTTC.

This clone was picked up a small number of times. This chain joins TRBV7-3 and TRBJ1-1; D is possibly TRBD1 (5 bases). The CDR3 totals 13 residues. The germline CDR1 and CDR2 sequences are SGHTA and FQGTGA. Deletions cut 5 bases from V and 2 bases from J, with 9 bases between. The CDR3, as DNA: TGTGCCAGCAGCGTGACAGTTAACACTGAAGCTTTCTTT. Residues: CASSVTVNTEAFF.

The chain combines TRBV13 with TRBJ1-5, with D unresolved. CDR1 is PRHDT, CDR2 FYEKMQ, per germline (reference sequence). This CDR3 comprises 13 residues. V was shortened by 5 bases and J by 2 bases, with 7 bases between the two germline ends. CDR3: CASSPGRNQPQHF. The CDR3 region has the DNA TGTGCCAGCAGCCCCGGTCGCAATCAGCCCCAGCATTTT.

As for this clone: A read error may produce the germline difference seen at one junction end. J is TRBJ2-7 and V is TRBV5-4, with 10 bases lining up with TRBD2. Germline V gives CDR1 SGHNT, CDR2 YYREEE (reference sequence). CDR3 size: 15 residues. The CDR3 loop is CASSQGLAESYEQYF. The DNA for the CDR3 is TGCGCCAGCAGCCAAGGACTAGCGGAGTCCTACGAGCAGTACTTC.

The V and J genes are TRBV4-2 and TRBJ2-5; D is ambiguous. The CDR3 runs to 15 residues. V gave up 1 base and J gave up 2 bases, with 11 bases separating them. CDR1 is LGHNA, CDR2 YNFKEQ, per germline. The CDR3 region is CASSQGSAGQETQYF. The CDR3 nucleotides are TGTGCCAGCAGCCAAGGTAGTGCAGGACAAGAGACCCAGTACTTC.

The chain has TRBV7-9 and TRBJ2-3; TRBD2 aligns across 12 bases. This CDR3 is built from 17 residues. The germline gives CDR1 SEHNR, CDR2 FQNEAQ (reference sequence). The J segment lost 1 base and the V segment lost 5 bases, leaving 7 bases of the junction unmatched. Written as DNA, the CDR3 is TGTGCCAGCAGCCACAGTAGACTAGCGGGGGGCACAGATACGCAGTATTTT. Translated, it gives CASSHSRLAGGTDTQYF.

J is TRBJ1-2 and V is TRBV4-3, with D maybe TRBD1 (6 bases). The germline V gene encodes CDR1 LGHNA and CDR2 YSLEER. This CDR3 is 13 amino acids long. V lost 4 bases, J lost 4 bases, and 10 bases lay in between. CDR3 sequence reads: CASSPEGGYGYTF. As DNA, the CDR3 is TGCGCCAGCAGCCCAGAAGGGGGCTATGGCTACACCTTC.

This clone was picked up a small number of times. This rearrangement joins TRBV28 to TRBJ1-1; D call uncertain. This CDR3 spans 16 amino acids. The V and J ends lost 5 bases and 4 bases respectively, with 20 bases between them. Germline loops: CDR1 MDHEN, CDR2 SYDVKM. Here the CDR3 reads CASSRLRTAGGTEAFF. CDR3 DNA sequence: TGTGCCAGCAGTCGACTCCGGACCGCGGGCGGCACTGAAGCTTTCTTT.

Worth noting for this clone: Other DNA variants within this sample encode the same CDR3. This chain connects TRBV6-5 to TRBJ2-7, with 7 bases that match TRBD2. CDR3 size: 14 residues. In germline, CDR1 is MNHEY, CDR2 SVGAGI. The ends lost 2 bases at V and 2 bases at J; junction bases unmatched: 3. The chain's CDR3 is CASSYGGGPYEQYF. Here the CDR3 DNA reads TGTGCCAGCAGTTACGGCGGGGGACCCTACGAGCAGTACTTC.

This chain uses TRBV10-3 with TRBJ2-7; D is ambiguous. The V end was cut by 10 bases, the J end by 4 bases, with 17 bases between. CDR3 length equals 13 residues. Germline V lookup: CDR1 ENHRY, CDR2 SYGVKD. CDR3 protein: CATFSQVRYEQYF. CDR3 in DNA: TGTGCCACCTTCAGCCAGGTTCGATACGAGCAGTACTTC.

The V gene is TRBV4-3, the J gene TRBJ2-1, with 12 bases matching TRBD2. The CDR3 sequence is 17 residues long. Germline CDR1 is LGHNA and CDR2 is YSLEER. With V trimmed by 1 base and J by 2 bases, 3 bases remained unmatched. CDR3 in DNA: TGCGCCAGCAGCCAAGTTCTAGCGGGAGGGCCCTACAATGAGCAGTTCTTC. It is translated as CASSQVLAGGPYNEQFF.

The DNA of the CDR3 is TGTGCCAGCAGTTTACGGCAGGGGGATCAGCCCCAGCATTTT. Encoded protein: CASSLRQGDQPQHF. The V gene is TRBV28, the J gene TRBJ1-5; 7 bases align to TRBD1. The CDR3 runs to 14 residues. J was trimmed by 5 bases and V by 2 bases; bases with no gene match: 3. Germline CDR1 reads MDHEN; CDR2 reads SYDVKM.

The chain combines TRBV2 with TRBJ1-3; no definite D call. In germline, CDR1 is SNHLY, CDR2 FYNNEI. The CDR3 has 15 amino acids. Trimming shortened V by 1 base and J by 0 bases, and 7 bases separated the two germline ends. The CDR3 region is CASSEDTYSGNTIYF. The CDR3 nucleotides read TGTGCCAGCAGTGAAGACACGTACTCTGGAAACACCATATATTTT.

CDR3 coding DNA: TGTGCCAGCAGCGGGGGAGGGCTTAATGAAAAACTGTTTTTT. It specifies CASSGGGLNEKLFF. The chain links TRBV9 to TRBJ1-4; D is undetermined. V gave up 3 bases and J gave up 4 bases, with 10 bases separating them. This CDR3 region has 14 residues. Germline V lookup: CDR1 SGDLS, CDR2 YYNGEE.

This clone was seen only a few times. The CDR3 DNA reads TGTGCCAGCAGTGAGGGGTATTTGGGGGGAAGGCCCCAGCATTTT. Its translation: CASSEGYLGGRPQHF. The gene calls are TRBV6-1 and TRBJ1-5, with D possibly matching TRBD1 (5 bases). The CDR3 spans 15 residues. CDR1 is MNHNS and CDR2 is SASEGT in the germline V gene. Trimming pared 3 bases from V and 9 bases from J, leaving 18 bases between.

The genes are TRBV7-9 and TRBJ2-7; 7 bases align to TRBD1. V lost 5 bases, J lost 0 bases, and 7 bases stayed unmatched. This CDR3 has 15 residues. The germline gives CDR1 SEHNR, CDR2 FQNEAQ (reference sequence). CDR3 in DNA: TGTGCCAGCAGCACCTCCTGGGACAGCTCCTACGAGCAGTACTTC. Its translation is CASSTSWDSSYEQYF.

The chain carries TRBV5-1 and TRBJ2-7, with D tentatively TRBD1 (6 bases). V was trimmed by 4 bases and J by 2 bases, leaving 13 bases between them. The CDR3 has 14 residues. Germline V gene data show CDR1 as SGHRS and CDR2 as YFSETQ. The CDR3 sequence: CASSGRGLTYEQYF. The DNA for the CDR3 is TGCGCCAGCAGCGGCAGGGGTTTGACCTACGAGCAGTACTTC.

V is TRBV10-1 and J is TRBJ1-5; D gene ambiguous. The germline V gene has CDR1 WNHNN and CDR2 SYGVQD (reference sequence). V lost 4 bases and J 0 bases, leaving 7 bases between the germline ends. The CDR3 length is 14 residues. The CDR3: CASSAAGSNQPQHF. The CDR3, as DNA: TGCGCCAGCAGTGCCGCAGGTAGCAATCAGCCCCAGCATTTT.

This clone was picked up one time. CDR3 loop: CASSLSGGSYNEQFF. Here the CDR3 DNA reads TGTGCCAGCAGTTTAAGCGGGGGATCCTACAATGAGCAGTTCTTC. V usage is TRBV28 and J usage is TRBJ2-1; 8 bases agree with TRBD2. Germline V gene lookup returns CDR1 MDHEN and CDR2 SYDVKM. V shed 2 bases, J shed 1 base, and the junction held 1 base outside the gene matches. The CDR3 contains 15 residues.

This clone appeared a few times. V and J are TRBV5-1 and TRBJ2-5; TRBD2 matches at 11 bases. The V gene's germline CDR1 is SGHRS and CDR2 YFSETQ. V gave up 0 bases and J gave up 4 bases; unmatched junction bases: 2. This CDR3 comprises 15 residues. This chain's CDR3 is CASSLASGGPETQYF. Written as DNA, the CDR3 is TGCGCCAGCAGCTTGGCTAGCGGGGGGCCAGAGACCCAGTACTTC. Together with reference TRBV5-1 and TRBJ2-5, the CDR3 gives the full variable domain: KAGVTQTPRYLIKTRGQQVTLSCSPISGHRSVSWYQQTPGQGLQFLFEYFSETQRNKGNFPGRFSGRQFSNSRSEMNVSTLELGDSALYLCASSLASGGPETQYFGPGTRLLVL.

The chain employs TRBV5-1 and TRBJ1-2, with D possibly being TRBD1 (5 bases). Germline CDR1 is SGHRS and CDR2 is YFSETQ. Trimming stripped 4 bases from V and 4 bases from J, with 11 bases between. The CDR3 runs 13 residues. The CDR3 region has the DNA TGCGCCAGCAGCATGGGCGGGGGCTATGGCTACACCTTC. Amino acid sequence: CASSMGGGYGYTF.

This clone was counted once. The chain combines TRBV4-3 with TRBJ2-7; weak D call: TRBD2 (5 bases). The CDR3 contains 15 residues. In germline, CDR1 is LGHNA, CDR2 YSLEER. V shed 0 bases and J shed 3 bases, with 12 bases lying between them. The CDR3 DNA reads TGCGCCAGCAGCCAAGATATAGGCCGGGGCTACGAGCAGTACTTC. Amino acid sequence: CASSQDIGRGYEQYF.

The chain combines TRBV5-1 with TRBJ2-1; 13 nucleotides align to TRBD2. This CDR3 comprises 16 residues. Losses at the gene ends were 4 bases for V and 9 bases for J; bases not matched to a gene: 10. CDR1 and CDR2 from the germline V gene are SGHRS and YFSETQ. The CDR3 sequence: CASSSRTSGSLVEQFF. The CDR3, as DNA: TGCGCCAGCAGCAGCAGGACTAGCGGGAGTTTGGTTGAGCAGTTCTTC.